The 9 T cell receptor beta chains presented below share a single source sample, sequenced in a study of blood T cell repertoires in COVID-19. The method was immunoSEQ multiplex PCR; TCRdb's version includes in-frame clones alone and lacks a portion of them. The sample records 90,000 or so clones, 65% to 90% being singletons. Material: peripheral blood. Every receptor here comes from a man aged 55-75 years with acute or convalescent COVID-19.

The chain links TRBV20-1 to TRBJ2-5, with D tentatively TRBD2 (6 bases). CDR3 length: 11 amino acids. Between the trimmed V and J ends, which lost 5 bases and 13 bases, there was a span of 17 bases. Germline CDR1 DFQATT, CDR2 SNEGSKA (reference sequence). The CDR3 region has the DNA TGCAGTGCTCAATATAGGGACTCCCCGTACTTC. Translation gives CSAQYRDSPYF.

V usage is TRBV4-3 and J usage is TRBJ2-3; 9 nucleotides align to TRBD1. J was trimmed by 4 bases and V by 2 bases; bases with no gene match: 7. CDR1 and CDR2 (germline): LGHNA, YSLEER. The CDR3 sequence is 16 residues long. The CDR3 DNA reads as TGCGCCAGCAGCCAACATCCGGGACAGGGCTCAGATACGCAGTATTTT. Translation: CASSQHPGQGSDTQYF.

The chain joins TRBV28 to TRBJ1-6; D gene ambiguous. The V and J ends lost 5 bases and 4 bases respectively, with 9 bases between them. This CDR3 has 14 amino acids. Germline assignment: CDR1 MDHEN and CDR2 SYDVKM. The CDR3 DNA follows: TGTGCCAGCAGTACTACAAGATATAATTCACCCCTCCACTTT. Its protein product is CASSTTRYNSPLHF.

The chain uses TRBV28 and TRBJ1-5, with D possibly being TRBD1 (6 bases). The CDR3 sequence is 16 residues long. Germline CDR1 and CDR2: MDHEN and SYDVKM. V was pared by 4 bases and J by 4 bases, with 17 bases between. In DNA, the CDR3 is TGTGCCAGCAGTTCTCAGGGGCGGGTATGGAATCAGCCCCAGCATTTT. The encoded protein is CASSSQGRVWNQPQHF.

V is TRBV5-1 and J is TRBJ2-3, with TRBD2 identical over 7 bases. V shed 2 bases and J 0 bases; nucleotides not matched to a gene: 6. Germline-derived CDR1 and CDR2 are SGHRS and YFSETQ. The CDR3 consists of 16 residues. This CDR3 is CASSFREDGSTDTQYF. DNA for the CDR3: TGCGCCAGCAGCTTCCGGGAGGACGGGAGCACAGATACGCAGTATTTT.

In its sample, this clone was seen a few times. The rearrangement links TRBV4-2 to TRBJ1-2, with 10 bases matching TRBD1. From germline, CDR1 is LGHNA and CDR2 YNFKEQ. V shed 3 bases and J 5 bases; nucleotides not matched to a gene: 15. The CDR3 totals 18 residues. Written as DNA, the CDR3 is TGTGCCAGCAGCCATCCCACCCCCCTCGGACAGGGGGGATATGGCTACACCTTC. This encodes CASSHPTPLGQGGYGYTF.

The sample holds one count of this clone. The CDR3 nucleotides are TGTGCCAGCAGTTTATTTTTGAACTGGAGGTATGGCTACACCTTC. As protein: CASSLFLNWRYGYTF. The genes are TRBV28 and TRBJ1-2; D uncertain. The CDR3 loop spans 15 amino acids. Germline V gene sequence: CDR1 MDHEN, CDR2 SYDVKM. V dropped 1 base and J dropped 5 bases, with 14 bases sitting between them.

This chain uses TRBV9 with TRBJ1-1, with D unclear. Germline CDR1 SGDLS, CDR2 YYNGEE. V was clipped by 4 bases and J by 4 bases, with 11 bases between them. This CDR3 is 13 amino acids long. The DNA of the CDR3 is TGTGCCAGCAGCCCTCGACCGGGCACTGAAGCTTTCTTT. It translates to CASSPRPGTEAFF.

The V call is TRBV7-9, the J call TRBJ2-3; tentative D call: TRBD2 (7 bases). Germline V gives CDR1 SEHNR, CDR2 FQNEAQ (reference sequence). The ends were cut back, 2 bases at V and 0 bases at J, with 12 bases in the middle. This CDR3 has 16 residues. DNA of the CDR3: TGTGCCAGCAGCTTACTCCGGGGGGCTAGCACAGATACGCAGTATTTT. Its protein product is CASSLLRGASTDTQYF.